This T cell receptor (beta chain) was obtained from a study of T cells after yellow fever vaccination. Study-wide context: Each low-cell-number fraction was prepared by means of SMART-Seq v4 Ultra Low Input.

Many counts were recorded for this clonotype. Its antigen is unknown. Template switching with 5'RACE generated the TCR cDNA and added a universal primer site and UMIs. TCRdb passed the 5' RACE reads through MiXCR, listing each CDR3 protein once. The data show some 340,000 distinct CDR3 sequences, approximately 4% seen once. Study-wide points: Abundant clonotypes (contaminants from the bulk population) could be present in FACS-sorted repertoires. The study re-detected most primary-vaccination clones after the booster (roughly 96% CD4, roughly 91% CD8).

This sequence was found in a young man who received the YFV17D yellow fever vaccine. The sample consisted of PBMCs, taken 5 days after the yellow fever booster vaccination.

The CDR3 coding sequence is TGTGCCAGCAGCCTTGGGGACTATCGAGATACGCAGTATTTT. It yields the protein CASSLGDYRDTQYF. The V call is TRBV28, the J call TRBJ2-3, with TRBD2 identical over 7 bases. The CDR3 is made up of 14 amino acids. Per germline, CDR1 MDHEN and CDR2 SYDVKM. With V trimmed by 6 bases and J by 5 bases, 8 bases remained unmatched.